These 3 T cell receptor beta chains came from one sample sequenced in a study of T cell responses to AZD1222 COVID-19 vaccine. Sequencing used immunoSEQ multiplex PCR; TCRdb keeps in-frame clones, though not all of them. The table lists approximately 150,000 clones, 80% to 90% of them singletons. Sequences were derived from peripheral blood, sampled on day 0 of AZD1222 vaccination. The receptors derive from an adult in good health.

This chain links TRBV20-1 with TRBJ2-1, with unresolved D. Trimming took off 3 bases at V and 3 bases at J, with 6 bases between the two ends. The CDR3 runs 12 residues. In germline, CDR1 is DFQATT, CDR2 SNEGSKA (reference sequence). CDR3 in DNA: TGCAGTGCTAGTGGGGACTACAATGAGCAGTTCTTC. It specifies CSASGDYNEQFF.

The chain joins TRBV25-1 to TRBJ2-3, with TRBD1 as a possible D gene (6 bases). There are 11 residues in the CDR3. Per germline, CDR1 MGHDK and CDR2 SYGVNS. The V gene lost 5 bases and the J gene lost 9 bases, with 9 bases spanning the gap. The CDR3: CASSSGATQYF. The CDR3 DNA reads as TGTGCCAGCAGTTCAGGGGCGACGCAGTATTTT.

The V gene is TRBV5-1, the J gene TRBJ2-7, with D possibly being TRBD1 (6 bases). The CDR3 contains 15 residues. V was cut by 1 base and J by 5 bases, with 16 bases left in between. Germline-derived CDR1 and CDR2 are SGHRS and YFSETQ. The CDR3 DNA reads as TGCGCCAGCAGCTTGTGGTTAACAGGGTCAGACGAGCAGTACTTC. Translated, it gives CASSLWLTGSDEQYF. Full variable domain (outside the CDR3, taken from reference TRBV5-1 and TRBJ2-7): KAGVTQTPRYLIKTRGQQVTLSCSPISGHRSVSWYQQTPGQGLQFLFEYFSETQRNKGNFPGRFSGRQFSNSRSEMNVSTLELGDSALYLCASSLWLTGSDEQYFGPGTRLTVT.